Below, one T cell receptor beta chain is given with its context. Repertoires were generated with immunoSEQ multiplex PCR, while TCRdb's copy carries only in-frame clones and drops some. The sample has some 47,000 clones, more than 75% seen once. The data belong to a study of PD-L1 blockade in urothelial cancer. Study-wide background: There were a median of approximately 130,000 T cells in blood samples.

The V and J ends lost 0 bases and 4 bases respectively, with 9 bases between them. Germline V gene data show CDR1 as SEHNR and CDR2 as FQNEAQ (reference sequence). The CDR3 contains 14 residues. This material consisted of PBMCs, taken around atezolizumab (anti-PD-L1) treatment. The sequence derives from a man between 65 and 85 years old with urothelial cancer. The J gene is TRBJ1-1, the V gene TRBV7-9, with D uncertain. The CDR3 DNA sequence: TGTGCCAGCAGCTTAGCGCAACGGGTCACTGAAGCTTTCTTT. This gives the protein CASSLAQRVTEAFF.